This record looks at one T cell receptor beta chain sequence and its context. This clone has only a few counts. Its binding antigen is unknown. It has no much larger one-base neighbor in the sample; base qualities were not kept. The sample belongs to a study of early stage breast cancer tumors (dated by TCRdb to 2016 to 2017). Regarding the research as a whole: Of the roughly 16 invasive breast tumors, about 13 were found to be estrogen receptor-positive, progesterone receptor-positive and HER2-negative. About 70% of the 12 ER+/PR+/HER2- tumors were invasive ductal carcinomas, while the other four were invasive lobular carcinomas. On average, each sample had 9.5 to 10-fold read coverage. The samples as a whole yielded more than 2.5 million detected templates, corresponding to 900,000 to 1,100,000 unique clonotypes.

V is pared back by 4 bases and J by 7 bases, with 11 bases lying between the germline termini. In the germline V gene, CDR1 corresponds to SGHDT and CDR2 to YYEEEE. The CDR3, from cysteine to phenylalanine, totals 13 residues. Only the CDR3 part of the read is kept: 39 bases, read in frame from the first base. Each sample was amplified in two independent genomic DNA replicates, using about 0.52 ug for blood and around 1.5 ug for tumor or normal breast. Following the manufacturer's instructions, the ImmunoSeq Intro kit was used to carry out TCRB sequencing on genomic DNA. For absolute quantification, the approximately 29-cycle multiplex PCR included proprietary primers along with spike-in control sequences. Single-end 150-bp reads were used to sequence an 87-bp fragment covering the CDR3 and the flanking V and J genes. Each lane of an Illumina MiSeq using version 3.0 chemistry carried seven multiplexed samples, with two replicates per sample. As for the authors' bioinformatics: Raw data were processed with the vendor's proprietary pipeline, and both replicates were merged into a single result per sample. A clonotype was defined as productive rearrangements that share the same V-gene family, CDR3 amino acid sequence and J-gene segment. Clonality was calculated as 1 minus the normalized Shannon entropy (Pielou evenness) of TCRB abundances. T cell density was estimated as total templates divided by the number of input cells, with the number of input cells inferred from the DNA input amount. Recon, run with its default parameters, was used to estimate overall repertoire diversity and clonality. A clonotype was considered tumor-enriched if its abundance in tumor exceeded 0.1% and was at least 32-fold higher than its abundance in normal breast. The clones in this table, taken by TCRdb from immuneACCESS, are in-frame only. Not every clone is retained; where verified, under half of the shortfall comes from an unresolved V gene, and the cause of the rest is unknown. V and J calls and clone size are those listed in that table; D and trimming were worked out from the DNA. In this sample the table shows 39,000 or so clones, about two thirds of which occur a single time. The ten largest make up 6.5% to 9% of the sample.

The study profiled bulk TCR beta-chain repertoires in matched peripheral blood, tumor and adjacent normal breast tissue taken from over 15 patients with early-stage breast cancer. Before surgery, roughly 4.5-11 mL of whole blood was collected into EDTA tubes and then processed within 2 hours. Ficoll-Paque centrifugation in SepMate-50 tubes was used to isolate peripheral blood mononuclear cells. PBMCs were cryopreserved in around 90% FBS with about 10% DMSO in aliquots of roughly 2 to 4.5 million cells and stored in liquid nitrogen. The Qiagen AllPrep DNA/RNA Mini kit was used for genomic DNA extraction. General conclusions and limits of the study: Sequencing bulk genomic DNA from unsorted cells could not capture chain pairing or functional markers like CD4, CD8 and FOXP3. Repertoires from blood and normal breast were more alike than repertoires from blood and tumor, and in about 85% of the 16 patients, comparing each tissue with blood separated tumor from normal. Compared with adjacent normal breast tissue, tumors had about 2.5-fold higher T cell density and higher clonality. Enriched TCRB sequences shared across patients were mostly commonly generated sequences, unlikely to play an important role in the tumor microenvironment. Because the cohort was small, a breakdown by tumor subtype could not be done.

In this chain, TRBV5-6 is recombined with TRBJ1-4; no confident D gene assignment can be made. The TCR comes from a person aged 45 to 59 with breast cancer. Material for sequencing was blood. The CDR3 protein sequence reads: CASSAPQLEKLFF. The base sequence is TGTGCCAGCAGCGCCCCACAGCTTGAAAAACTGTTTTTT.